A single sample gave rise to the 13 T cell receptor beta chains below, sequenced in a study of shared clonotypes between healthy human individuals. The assay was immunoSEQ multiplex PCR, and TCRdb's table has in-frame clones only and misses some. This table has fewer than 550,000 clones, over 60% appearing once. Sequencing was performed on PBMCs. The receptors derive from a woman between 40 and 55 years old in good health. Some clones in this sample may be carry-over from other donors' samples.

A word on this clone: A junction boundary mismatches the germline segment, possibly from a read error. The rearrangement links TRBV30 to TRBJ2-7; D remains unclear. Per germline, CDR1 GTSNPN and CDR2 SVGIG (reference sequence). The CDR3 has 11 amino acids. Here the CDR3 reads CAWSGPYEQCF. CDR3 DNA: TGTGCCTGGAGTGGACCCTATGAGCAGTGCTTC.

The V call is TRBV4-3, the J call TRBJ2-2; possible D gene TRBD2, 5 bases. The ends were cut back, 0 bases at V and 5 bases at J, with 7 bases in the middle. This CDR3 has 14 residues. Germline values: CDR1 LGHNA, CDR2 YSLEER. CDR3 in amino acids: CASSQDTGTGELFF. In DNA form, the CDR3 reads TGCGCCAGCAGCCAAGATACGGGGACCGGGGAGCTGTTTTTT.

The CDR3: CASTGQSNYGYTF. In nucleotides, the CDR3 is TGTGCCAGCACCGGACAGTCCAACTATGGCTACACCTTC. The chain carries TRBV2 and TRBJ1-2; possibly TRBD1 for D (6 bases). This CDR3 is 13 amino acids long. CDR1 is SNHLY and CDR2 is FYNNEI in the germline V gene. V was shortened by 7 bases and J by 2 bases, with 11 bases between the two germline ends.

Here the CDR3 reads CASSLAVGNEQFF. Written as DNA, the CDR3 is TGCGCCAGCAGCTTGGCCGTGGGGAATGAGCAGTTCTTC. The V and J genes are TRBV5-1 and TRBJ2-1; no definite D call. Germline CDR1 is SGHRS and CDR2 is YFSETQ. The CDR3 runs 13 residues. The V gene lost 0 bases and the J gene lost 7 bases, with 8 bases spanning the gap.

The genes are TRBV10-3 and TRBJ1-3; D is perhaps TRBD1 (6 bases). Germline V lookup: CDR1 ENHRY, CDR2 SYGVKD. CDR3 size: 13 residues. Trimming pared 9 bases from V and 4 bases from J, leaving 13 bases between. CDR3 in DNA: TGTGCCATACAGGGTGACTTGGGAAACACCATATATTTT. Translating gives CAIQGDLGNTIYF.

The CDR3 sequence is CASSLVPGTTGTEAFF. The DNA for the CDR3 is TGTGCCAGCAGCTTGGTACCCGGGACAACGGGTACTGAAGCTTTCTTT. The chain has TRBV7-8 and TRBJ1-1; perhaps TRBD1 as D (6 bases). Per germline, CDR1 SGHVS and CDR2 FQNEAQ. The CDR3 is 16 amino acids. V dropped 3 bases and J dropped 5 bases, with 19 bases sitting between them.

This sequence joins TRBV11-2 and TRBJ2-1, with 9 bases identical to TRBD2. V lost 5 bases and J lost 0; bases outside the gene matches: 8. Germline V gives CDR1 SGHAT, CDR2 FQNNGV. CDR3 length: 17 amino acids. The CDR3: CASSELAGARSYNEQFF. CDR3 nucleotide sequence: TGTGCCAGCAGCGAATTAGCGGGAGCCCGCTCCTACAATGAGCAGTTCTTC.

This clone was detected ten times or more. V and J are TRBV28 and TRBJ2-4; 8 positions match TRBD1. CDR1 MDHEN and CDR2 SYDVKM come from the germline V gene. This CDR3 contains 16 residues. CDR3: CAHSLSQGAGKNIQYF. Written as DNA, the CDR3 is TGTGCTCACAGTTTATCCCAGGGGGCTGGCAAAAACATTCAGTACTTC.

This clone was seen a single time. The chain couples TRBV11-3 to TRBJ2-2; 9 nucleotides agree with TRBD2. There are 15 residues in the CDR3. Germline trimming cut 5 bases from V and 6 bases from J; bases unmatched to any gene: 7. Looked up from germline, CDR1 is SGHNT and CDR2 is YENEEA. CDR3 in amino acids: CASSSSGTSPGELFF. In DNA form, the CDR3 reads TGTGCCAGCAGCAGCTCCGGGACTAGCCCCGGGGAGCTGTTTTTT.

J is TRBJ2-5 and V is TRBV15; 7 nucleotides agree with TRBD1. From germline, CDR1 is LNHNV and CDR2 YYDKDF (reference sequence). The junction had 11 bases not matched to a gene; V was cut back by 3 bases and J by 4 bases. The CDR3 runs to 16 residues. The CDR3 DNA reads as TGTGCCACCAGCAGGTCCAAGACAGGGCTAGGAGAGACCCAGTACTTC. Protein: CATSRSKTGLGETQYF.

The V call is TRBV4-3, the J call TRBJ2-7, with D perhaps given as TRBD1 or TRBD2 (7 bases each). CDR3 length: 14 amino acids. V was pared by 2 bases and J by 7 bases, with 15 bases between. Per the germline V gene, CDR1 is LGHNA and CDR2 is YSLEER. This CDR3 is CASSQRTGEGEQYF. CDR3 DNA sequence: TGCGCCAGCAGCCAACGAACAGGGGAGGGAGAGCAGTACTTC.

The rearrangement links TRBV5-5 to TRBJ2-1; the D gene is possibly TRBD2 (6 bases). CDR1 SGHKS and CDR2 YYEKEE come from the germline V gene (reference sequence). The V end was cut by 5 bases, the J end by 5 bases, with 20 bases between. The CDR3 runs 16 residues. The DNA for the CDR3 is TGTGCCAGCAGGCCAAGGTCCCGGGAGTGGGACAATGAGCAGTTCTTC. This encodes CASRPRSREWDNEQFF.

The chain is built from TRBV2 and TRBJ2-5; 10 bases line up with TRBD2. The CDR3 runs to 15 residues. Germline assignment: CDR1 SNHLY and CDR2 FYNNEI. Trimming removed 6 bases from V and 5 bases from J; junction bases left unmatched: 9. CDR3 in amino acids: CASSPKREGFETQYF. As DNA, the CDR3 is TGTGCCAGCAGCCCTAAGCGGGAGGGCTTTGAGACCCAGTACTTC.